One and the same sample provided the 8 T cell receptor beta chains below, sequenced in a study of cytomegalovirus exposure and HLA in healthy donors. TCRdb keeps only in-frame clones here, not all; method: immunoSEQ multiplex PCR. The sample has a few hundred thousand clones, 86% seen once. Source material: PBMCs. The receptors come from a woman aged 18-35 years in good health and CMV-seronegative.

The chain combines TRBV6-4 with TRBJ1-1; 9 nucleotides match TRBD1. V lost 6 bases, J lost 7 bases, and 12 bases stayed unmatched. Germline assignment: CDR1 MRHNA and CDR2 SNTAGT. The CDR3 runs 15 residues. The CDR3 coding sequence is TGTGCCAGCAGGAACGGGGGACAGGGTCCGTTTGAAGCTTTCTTT. Translation gives CASRNGGQGPFEAFF.

The chain is built from TRBV7-3 and TRBJ2-2, with TRBD1 matching 9 bases. This CDR3 contains 15 residues. Trimming at V came to 4 bases and at J to 1 base, leaving 1 base not matched to a gene. Germline V gene lookup returns CDR1 SGHTA and CDR2 FQGTGA. CDR3 DNA sequence: TGTGCCAGCAGCTCGGGACAGGGGAACACCGGGGAGCTGTTTTTT. It yields the protein CASSSGQGNTGELFF.

This clone showed up just once. This rearrangement joins TRBV27 to TRBJ2-3; D gene ambiguous. V gave up 7 bases and J gave up 4 bases, with 9 bases separating them. The V gene's germline CDR1 is MNHEY and CDR2 SMNVEV (reference sequence). This CDR3 contains 12 residues. The CDR3 DNA sequence: TGTGCCAGCACGGCAGGCCCAGATACGCAGTATTTT. Protein: CASTAGPDTQYF.

The chain recombines TRBV19 with TRBJ1-5, with TRBD1 matching over 8 bases. Trimming removed 3 bases from V and 1 base from J; junction bases left unmatched: 8. Germline V gene sequence: CDR1 LNHDA, CDR2 SQIVND (reference sequence). This CDR3 spans 17 amino acids. The CDR3 region has the DNA TGTGCCAGTAGTATGGGGACAGGCTCGTTAAGCAATCAGCCCCAGCATTTT. This gives the protein CASSMGTGSLSNQPQHF. Based on the CDR3 plus reference TRBV19 and TRBJ1-5, the full variable domain is DGGITQSPKYLFRKEGQNVTLSCEQNLNHDAMYWYRQDPGQGLRLIYYSQIVNDFQKGDIAEGYSVSREKKESFPLTVTSAQKNPTAFYLCASSMGTGSLSNQPQHFGDGTRLSIL.

This sequence joins TRBV2 and TRBJ2-3, with 7 bases that match TRBD2. There are 15 residues in the CDR3. V dropped 7 bases and J dropped 1; count of bases not matched to a gene: 8. Germline lookup yields CDR1 SNHLY and CDR2 FYNNEI. CDR3 sequence (DNA): TGTGCCAGCACCAGGACTAGGGGCCGCACAGATACGCAGTATTTT. It specifies CASTRTRGRTDTQYF.

The chain couples TRBV18 to TRBJ1-1; D not certain. The germline V gene has CDR1 KGHSH and CDR2 LQKENI. This CDR3 is 13 amino acids long. Trimming took 2 bases from V and 1 from J, leaving 5 bases between them. This chain's CDR3 is CASSPVKNTEAFF. The CDR3 bases are TGTGCCAGCTCACCAGTTAAGAACACTGAAGCTTTCTTT.

The V call is TRBV2, the J call TRBJ2-7; 8 positions match TRBD2. The CDR3 sequence is 16 residues long. V lost 2 bases to trimming and J lost 5 bases; unmatched junction nucleotides: 11. The germline V gene has CDR1 SNHLY and CDR2 FYNNEI. The CDR3: CASSEMGGTRDHEQYF. The CDR3 DNA follows: TGTGCCAGCAGTGAAATGGGGGGGACTAGGGACCACGAGCAGTACTTC.

The chain uses TRBV4-1 and TRBJ1-2; D is undetermined. Germline CDR1 MGHRA, CDR2 YSYEKL. V was trimmed by 4 bases and J by 8 bases, leaving 11 bases between them. The CDR3 runs to 12 residues. CDR3 coding DNA: TGCGCCAGCAGCCCCCGGAACGGGGGCTACACCTTC. Translated, it gives CASSPRNGGYTF.